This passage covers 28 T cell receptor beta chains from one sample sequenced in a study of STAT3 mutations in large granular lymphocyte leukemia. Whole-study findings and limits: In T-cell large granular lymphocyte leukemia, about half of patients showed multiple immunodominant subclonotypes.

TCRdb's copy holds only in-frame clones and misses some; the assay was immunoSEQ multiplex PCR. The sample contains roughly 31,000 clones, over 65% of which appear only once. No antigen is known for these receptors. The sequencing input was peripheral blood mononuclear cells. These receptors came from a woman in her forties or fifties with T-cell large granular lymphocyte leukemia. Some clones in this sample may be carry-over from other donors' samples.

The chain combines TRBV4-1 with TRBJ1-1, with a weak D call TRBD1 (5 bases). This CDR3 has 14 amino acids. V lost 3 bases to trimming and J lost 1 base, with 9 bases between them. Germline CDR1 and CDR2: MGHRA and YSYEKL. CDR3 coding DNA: TGCGCCAGCAGCCAGTTGACAGAGAACACTGAAGCTTTCTTT. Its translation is CASSQLTENTEAFF.

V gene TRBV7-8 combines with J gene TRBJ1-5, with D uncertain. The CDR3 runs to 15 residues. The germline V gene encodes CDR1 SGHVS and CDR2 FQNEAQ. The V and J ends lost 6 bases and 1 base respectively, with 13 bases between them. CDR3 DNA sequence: TGTGCCAGCAGTTTCGGAGGCCGGAGCAATCAGCCCCAGCATTTT. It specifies CASSFGGRSNQPQHF.

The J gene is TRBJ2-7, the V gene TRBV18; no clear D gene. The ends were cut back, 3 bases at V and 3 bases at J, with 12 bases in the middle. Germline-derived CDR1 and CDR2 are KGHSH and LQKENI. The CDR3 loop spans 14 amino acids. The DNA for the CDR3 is TGTGCCAGCTCACCTAGGAATCCCGTCTACGAGCAGTACTTC. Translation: CASSPRNPVYEQYF.

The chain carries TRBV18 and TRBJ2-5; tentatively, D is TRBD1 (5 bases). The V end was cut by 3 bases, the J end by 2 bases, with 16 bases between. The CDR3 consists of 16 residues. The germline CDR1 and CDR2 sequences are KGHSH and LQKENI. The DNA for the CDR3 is TGTGCCAGCTCACCGAAACACCTTGGGGCACAAGAGACCCAGTACTTC. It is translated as CASSPKHLGAQETQYF.

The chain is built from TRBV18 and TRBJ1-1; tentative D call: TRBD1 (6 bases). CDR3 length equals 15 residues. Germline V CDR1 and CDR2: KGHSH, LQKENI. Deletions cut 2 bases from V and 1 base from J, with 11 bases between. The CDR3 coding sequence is TGTGCCAGCTCACCAGGGGTAGGGGGGAACACTGAAGCTTTCTTT. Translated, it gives CASSPGVGGNTEAFF. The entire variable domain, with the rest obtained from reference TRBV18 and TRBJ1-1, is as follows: NAGVMQNPRHLVRRRGQEARLRCSPMKGHSHVYWYRQLPEEGLKFMVYLQKENIIDESGMPKERFSAEFPKEGPSILRIQQVVRGDSAAYFCASSPGVGGNTEAFFGQGTRLTVV.

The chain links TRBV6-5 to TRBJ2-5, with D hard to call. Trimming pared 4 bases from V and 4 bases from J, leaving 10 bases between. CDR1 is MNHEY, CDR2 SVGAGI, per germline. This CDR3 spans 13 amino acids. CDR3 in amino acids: CASSSHQIETQYF. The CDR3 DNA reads TGTGCCAGCAGTTCCCATCAAATAGAGACCCAGTACTTC.

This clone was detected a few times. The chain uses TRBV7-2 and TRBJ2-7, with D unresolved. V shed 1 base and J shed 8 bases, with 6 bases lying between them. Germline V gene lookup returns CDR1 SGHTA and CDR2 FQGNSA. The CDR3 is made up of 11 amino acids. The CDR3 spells CASSLGLKQYF. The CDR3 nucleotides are TGTGCCAGCAGCTTAGGGTTAAAGCAGTACTTC. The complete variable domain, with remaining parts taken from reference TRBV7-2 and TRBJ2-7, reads GAGVSQSPSNKVTEKGKDVELRCDPISGHTALYWYRQSLGQGLEFLIYFQGNSAPDKSGLPSDRFSAERTGGSVSTLTIQRTQQEDSAVYLCASSLGLKQYFGPGTRLTVT.

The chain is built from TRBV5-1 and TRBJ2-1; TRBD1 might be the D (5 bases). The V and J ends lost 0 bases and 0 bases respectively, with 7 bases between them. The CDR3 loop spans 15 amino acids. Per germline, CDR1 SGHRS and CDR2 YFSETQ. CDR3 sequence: CASSLEGFSYNEQFF. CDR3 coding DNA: TGCGCCAGCAGCTTGGAGGGGTTCTCCTACAATGAGCAGTTCTTC. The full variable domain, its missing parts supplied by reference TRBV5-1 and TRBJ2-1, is KAGVTQTPRYLIKTRGQQVTLSCSPISGHRSVSWYQQTPGQGLQFLFEYFSETQRNKGNFPGRFSGRQFSNSRSEMNVSTLELGDSALYLCASSLEGFSYNEQFFGPGTRLTVL.

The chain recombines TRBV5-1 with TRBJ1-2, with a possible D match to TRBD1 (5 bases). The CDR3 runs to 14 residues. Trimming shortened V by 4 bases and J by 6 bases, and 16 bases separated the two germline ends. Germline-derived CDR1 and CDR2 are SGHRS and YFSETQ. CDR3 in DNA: TGCGCCAGCAGCGTGGGGGAGGGCGGAGATGGCTACACCTTC. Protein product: CASSVGEGGDGYTF.

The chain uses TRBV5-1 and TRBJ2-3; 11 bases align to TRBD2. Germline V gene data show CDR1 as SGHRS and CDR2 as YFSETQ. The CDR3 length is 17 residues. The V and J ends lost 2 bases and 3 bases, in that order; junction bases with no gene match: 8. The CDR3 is CASSFGIAGGVTDTQYF. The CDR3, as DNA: TGCGCCAGCAGCTTCGGGATAGCGGGAGGGGTGACAGATACGCAGTATTTT. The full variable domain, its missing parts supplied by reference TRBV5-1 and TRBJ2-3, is KAGVTQTPRYLIKTRGQQVTLSCSPISGHRSVSWYQQTPGQGLQFLFEYFSETQRNKGNFPGRFSGRQFSNSRSEMNVSTLELGDSALYLCASSFGIAGGVTDTQYFGPGTRLTVL.

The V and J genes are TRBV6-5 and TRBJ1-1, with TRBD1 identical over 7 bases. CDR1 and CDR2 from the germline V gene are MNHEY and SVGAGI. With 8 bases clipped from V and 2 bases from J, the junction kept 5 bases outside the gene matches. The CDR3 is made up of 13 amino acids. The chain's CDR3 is CASVRQGNTEAFF. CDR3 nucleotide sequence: TGTGCCAGCGTGAGACAGGGTAACACTGAAGCTTTCTTT.

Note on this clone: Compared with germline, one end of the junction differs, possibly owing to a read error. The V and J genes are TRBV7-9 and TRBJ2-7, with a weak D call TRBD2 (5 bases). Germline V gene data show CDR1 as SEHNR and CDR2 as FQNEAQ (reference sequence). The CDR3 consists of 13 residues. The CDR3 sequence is CASSLNGDYGQYF. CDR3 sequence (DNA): TGTGCCAGCAGCTTAAACGGAGACTACGGGCAGTACTTC.

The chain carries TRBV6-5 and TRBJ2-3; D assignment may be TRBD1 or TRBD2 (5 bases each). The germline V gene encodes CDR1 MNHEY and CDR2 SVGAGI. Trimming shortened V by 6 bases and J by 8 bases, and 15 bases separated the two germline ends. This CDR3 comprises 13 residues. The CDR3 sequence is CASRAGSFRTQYF. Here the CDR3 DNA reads TGTGCCAGCAGGGCAGGGAGTTTCCGTACGCAGTATTTT.

CDR3 sequence reads: CASSQELAGGPRTGELFF. CDR3 bases: TGTGCCAGCAGCCAAGAGCTAGCGGGAGGGCCTCGGACCGGGGAGCTGTTTTTT. The V call is TRBV4-2, the J call TRBJ2-2; TRBD2 aligns across 12 bases. This CDR3 is built from 18 residues. V shed 0 bases and J 5 bases; nucleotides not matched to a gene: 7. Germline values: CDR1 LGHNA, CDR2 YNFKEQ.

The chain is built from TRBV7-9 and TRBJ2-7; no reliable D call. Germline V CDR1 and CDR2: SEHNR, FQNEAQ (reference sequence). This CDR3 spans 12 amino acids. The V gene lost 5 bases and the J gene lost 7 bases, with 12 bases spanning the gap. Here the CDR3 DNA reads TGTGCCAGCAGCCCAATAGGTTGGGAGCAGTACTTC. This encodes CASSPIGWEQYF.

CDR3 sequence reads: CASSLGSFGTF. The CDR3 region has the DNA TGTGCCAGCAGCTTAGGCTCTTTTGGGACCTTC. The chain has TRBV7-9 and TRBJ1-2; D uncertain. The V end lost 1 base, the J end lost 14 bases, and 11 bases lay between the germline ends. CDR3 size: 11 residues. Germline-derived CDR1 and CDR2 are SEHNR and FQNEAQ (reference sequence). The variable domain in full, with the rest retrieved from reference TRBV7-9 and TRBJ1-2, is DTGVSQNPRHKITKRGQNVTFRCDPISEHNRLYWYRQTLGQGPEFLTYFQNEAQLEKSRLLSDRFSAERPKGSFSTLEIQRTEQGDSAMYLCASSLGSFGTFGSGTRLTVV.

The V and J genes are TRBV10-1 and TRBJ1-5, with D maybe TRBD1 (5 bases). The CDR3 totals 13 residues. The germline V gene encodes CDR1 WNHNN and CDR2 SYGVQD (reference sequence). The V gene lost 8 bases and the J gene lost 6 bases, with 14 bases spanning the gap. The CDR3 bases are TGCGCCAGCCTTGGGGGATTGGGTCAGCCCCAGCATTTT. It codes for CASLGGLGQPQHF.

As DNA, the CDR3 is TGTGCCAGCGTACTCAGCGGGGGCTCCTACGAGCAGTACTTC. Its protein product is CASVLSGGSYEQYF. The chain couples TRBV28 to TRBJ2-7; 8 bases align to TRBD2. The CDR3 covers 14 residues. Trimming at V came to 8 bases and at J to 0 bases, leaving 6 bases not matched to a gene. In germline, CDR1 is MDHEN, CDR2 SYDVKM. Variable domain in full (rest from reference TRBV28 and TRBJ2-7): DVKVTQSSRYLVKRTGEKVFLECVQDMDHENMFWYRQDPGLGLRLIYFSYDVKMKEKGDIPEGYSVSREKKERFSLILESASTNQTSMYLCASVLSGGSYEQYFGPGTRLTVT.

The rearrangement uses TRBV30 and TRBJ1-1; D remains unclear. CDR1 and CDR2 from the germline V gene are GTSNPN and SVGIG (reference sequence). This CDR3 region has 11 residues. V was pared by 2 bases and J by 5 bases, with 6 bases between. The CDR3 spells CAWSLGTEAFF. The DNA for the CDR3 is TGTGCCTGGAGTTTAGGGACTGAAGCTTTCTTT.

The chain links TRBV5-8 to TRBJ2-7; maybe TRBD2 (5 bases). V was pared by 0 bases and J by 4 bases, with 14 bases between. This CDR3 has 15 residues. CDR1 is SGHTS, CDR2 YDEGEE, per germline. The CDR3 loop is CASSLVRGLAYEQYF. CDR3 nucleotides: TGTGCCAGCAGCTTGGTACGGGGTTTAGCGTACGAGCAGTACTTC.

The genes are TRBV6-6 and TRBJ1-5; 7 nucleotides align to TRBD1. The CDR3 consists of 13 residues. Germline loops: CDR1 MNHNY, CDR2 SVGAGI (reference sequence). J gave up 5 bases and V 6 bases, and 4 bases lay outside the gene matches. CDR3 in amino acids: CASSWDSYQPQHF. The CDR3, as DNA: TGTGCCAGCAGCTGGGACAGCTATCAGCCCCAGCATTTT.

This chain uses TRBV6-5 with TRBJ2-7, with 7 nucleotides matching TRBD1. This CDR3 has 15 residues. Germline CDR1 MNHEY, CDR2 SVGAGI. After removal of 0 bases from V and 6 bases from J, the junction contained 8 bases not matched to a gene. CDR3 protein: CASSYSRQGVTEQYF. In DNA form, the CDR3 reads TGTGCCAGCAGTTACTCGCGGCAGGGGGTTACCGAGCAGTACTTC.

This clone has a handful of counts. This CDR3 is CASSATGTTEAFF. The CDR3 DNA reads as TGTGCCAGCAGTGCGACAGGGACCACTGAAGCTTTCTTT. V is TRBV25-1 and J is TRBJ1-1; 7 nucleotides line up with TRBD1. Germline CDR1 is MGHDK and CDR2 is SYGVNS. CDR3 size: 13 residues. The junction had 3 bases not matched to a gene; V was cut back by 4 bases and J by 4 bases.

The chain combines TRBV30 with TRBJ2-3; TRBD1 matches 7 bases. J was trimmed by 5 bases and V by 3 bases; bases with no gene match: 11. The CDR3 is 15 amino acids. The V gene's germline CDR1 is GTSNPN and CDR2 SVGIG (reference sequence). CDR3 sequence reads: CAWSLGQRARDTQYF. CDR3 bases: TGTGCCTGGAGCCTGGGACAGCGTGCACGAGATACGCAGTATTTT.

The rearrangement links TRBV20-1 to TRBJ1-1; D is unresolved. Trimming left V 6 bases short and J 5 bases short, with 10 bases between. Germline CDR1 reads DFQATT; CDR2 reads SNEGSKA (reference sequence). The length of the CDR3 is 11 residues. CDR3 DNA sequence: TGCAGTGCCGACCGGGTGACTGAAGCTTTCTTT. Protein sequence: CSADRVTEAFF.

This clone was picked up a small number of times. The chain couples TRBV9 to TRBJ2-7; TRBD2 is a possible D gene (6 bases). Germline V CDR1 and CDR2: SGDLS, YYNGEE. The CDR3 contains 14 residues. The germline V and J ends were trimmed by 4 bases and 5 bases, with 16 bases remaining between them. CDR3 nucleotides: TGTGCCAGCAGCCCCCCGGGGGTGGGTCACGAGCAGTACTTC. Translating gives CASSPPGVGHEQYF.

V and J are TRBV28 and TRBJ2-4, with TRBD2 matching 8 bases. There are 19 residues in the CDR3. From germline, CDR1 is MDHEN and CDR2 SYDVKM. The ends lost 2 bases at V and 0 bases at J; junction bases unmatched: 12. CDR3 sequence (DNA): TGTGCCAGCAGTTTAACGGCTAGCGGGCTTACCGGAGCCAAAAACATTCAGTACTTC. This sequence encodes CASSLTASGLTGAKNIQYF.

Written as DNA, the CDR3 is TGTGCCAGCAGCTTAGTAAGGGTGACTGAAGCTTTCTTT. It codes for CASSLVRVTEAFF. J is TRBJ1-1 and V is TRBV7-9; D not resolved. CDR3 length: 13 residues. Germline CDR1 is SEHNR and CDR2 is FQNEAQ (reference sequence). V was pared by 1 base and J by 5 bases, with 8 bases between.